This TCR beta chain is from a study of CD8+ T cells in alopecia areata. As for the study in general: Treated patients were scored for severity by percent of scalp affected. Study results and limitations: Persistence of many expanded lesional clones was seen in scalp and blood during tofacitinib. Scalp clonality and expanded CD8+ clones among the top 100 showed significant decreases with tofacitinib.

Following RNA extraction, reverse transcription yielded cDNA that acted as the sequencing template. Data came from immunoSEQ multiplex PCR; TCRdb stores just in-frame clones and leaves some out. Among about 190,000 clones listed, 60% to 70% were seen once. As for this clone: Its antigen is unidentified.

CDR3 size: 15 residues. The trim removed 3 bases at V and 4 bases at J, leaving 8 bases unmatched. Per germline, CDR1 GTSNPN and CDR2 SVGIG (reference sequence). As for treatment: oral pan-JAK inhibitor, 5-10 mg twice daily. Sample: CD4+ T cells sorted from blood, taken at week 4, from a patient treated with tofacitinib. The chain joins TRBV30 to TRBJ2-1, with 8 bases aligning to TRBD2. The receptor's source is a human donor with alopecia areata. Here the CDR3 DNA reads TGTGCCTGGAGGGAGTGGAGCGGGAGTTACAATGAGCAGTTCTTC. Translation: CAWREWSGSYNEQFF.